This record concerns one T cell receptor (beta chain) sequence. Under the authors' procedure: By means of reference gene primer amplification, nucleated cell counts were estimated. Assay used: immunoSEQ multiplex PCR; TCRdb lists only in-frame clones, some missing. The D gene and trimming were derived from the DNA, and the V and J assignments and clone size from that table. The table lists 200,000 to 250,000 clones, approximately 86% of them singletons. This sample is drawn from a study of blood T cell repertoires in COVID-19. Whole-study context: Whether acute or convalescent, the COVID-19 samples came from the United States, Italy and Spain. T cells, B-cell-depleted T cells, or PBMCs supplied cDNA or gDNA.

This sequence was found in a woman aged 25 to 39 who had recovered from COVID-19. Sequences were obtained from peripheral blood.

The CDR3 region is CASTQTGGLSEQYF. CDR3 bases: TGCGCCAGCACTCAGACAGGGGGTTTGAGCGAGCAGTACTTC. The chain is built from TRBV5-1 and TRBJ2-7, with TRBD1 matching 9 bases. CDR3 length equals 14 residues. Trimming removed 6 bases from V and 6 bases from J; junction bases left unmatched: 10. Per germline, CDR1 SGHRS and CDR2 YFSETQ.